Sequencing of this T cell receptor beta chain was carried out in a study of shared clonotypes between healthy human individuals. Study-level points and caveats: Generation of non-shared clonotypes was less probable than generation of clonotypes shared by all four donors. The sharing of about 5.3% of naive CD4 clonotypes was seen across a handful of donors.

CD45RA-negative memory and CD45RA+ naive subsets were split from the CD4+ cells. Produced via immunoSEQ multiplex PCR; TCRdb's table is partial and in-frame only. The sample shows some 1.4 million clones, around 97% of them seen only once. This CDR3 is 15 amino acids long. Trimming took 2 bases from V and 7 from J, leaving 17 bases between them. CDR1 is SEHNR and CDR2 is FQNEAQ in the germline V gene (reference sequence). A note on this clone: What it binds is not known.

The genes are TRBV7-9 and TRBJ1-2, with D possibly TRBD1 on 5 matching bases. Sequenced material: naive CD4+ T cells sorted from blood. Subset specified: CD45RA+ positively selected. The TCR was taken from a man aged 30 to 39 in good health. As DNA, the CDR3 is TGTGCCAGCAGCTTACCCCTGGCTAGCGGGGGTGGCTACACCTTC. This encodes CASSLPLASGGGYTF.